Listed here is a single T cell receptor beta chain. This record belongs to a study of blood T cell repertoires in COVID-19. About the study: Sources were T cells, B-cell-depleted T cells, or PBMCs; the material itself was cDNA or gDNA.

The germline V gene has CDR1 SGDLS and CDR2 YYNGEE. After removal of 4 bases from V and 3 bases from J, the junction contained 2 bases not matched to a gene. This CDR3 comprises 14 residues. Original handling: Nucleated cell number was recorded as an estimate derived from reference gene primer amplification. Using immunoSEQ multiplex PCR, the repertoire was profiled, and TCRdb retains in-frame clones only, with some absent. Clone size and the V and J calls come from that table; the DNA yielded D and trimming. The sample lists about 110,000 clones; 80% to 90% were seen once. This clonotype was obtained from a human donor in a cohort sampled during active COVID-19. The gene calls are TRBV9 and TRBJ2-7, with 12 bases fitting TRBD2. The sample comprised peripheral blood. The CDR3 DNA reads TGTGCCAGCAGCTCGACTAGCGGGGGCTACGAGCAGTACTTC. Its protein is CASSSTSGGYEQYF.